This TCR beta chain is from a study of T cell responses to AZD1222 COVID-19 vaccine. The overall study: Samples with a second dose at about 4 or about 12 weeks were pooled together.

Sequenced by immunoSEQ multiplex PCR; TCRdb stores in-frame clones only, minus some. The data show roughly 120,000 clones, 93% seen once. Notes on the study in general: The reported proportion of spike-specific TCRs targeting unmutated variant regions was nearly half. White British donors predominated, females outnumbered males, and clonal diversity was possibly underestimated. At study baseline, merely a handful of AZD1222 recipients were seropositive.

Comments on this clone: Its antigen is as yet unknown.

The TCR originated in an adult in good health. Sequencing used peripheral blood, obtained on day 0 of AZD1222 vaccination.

The CDR3 coding sequence is TGTGCCAGCAGTGTTGAGGGGTACAATGAGCAGTTCTTC. This encodes CASSVEGYNEQFF. The chain uses TRBV27 and TRBJ2-1; TRBD1 or TRBD2 may be the D gene (5 bases each). The CDR3 sequence is 13 residues long. Germline CDR1 MNHEY, CDR2 SMNVEV (reference sequence). Trimming cost V 5 bases and J 4 bases, with 9 bases left between them.